This T cell receptor (beta chain) is from a study of T cell repertoires in ileal Crohn's disease. In the study overall: M0 samples are biopsies from inflamed ileum in the resection specimen. Roughly 470 nanograms of biopsy DNA per sample underwent TCRB immunosequencing.

CDR1 and CDR2 (germline): MDHEN, SYDVKM. The CDR3 sequence is 15 residues long. Time point here: inflamed ileum from the surgical specimen. This table comes from immunoSEQ multiplex PCR, and its TCRdb copy is limited to in-frame clones, with some not included. The sample shows 15,000 to 20,000 clones, about 75% of them seen only once. The chain joins TRBV28 to TRBJ2-5; D possibly matches TRBD1 or TRBD2 (6 bases each). The J call could be wrong; TRBJ2-7 is a better fit for the DNA end. Material: ileal tissue. The receptor comes from an adult with Crohn's disease. CDR3 coding DNA: TGTGCCAGCAGTCCTCCCGGGGGCCACATCTACGAGCAGTACTTC. Protein product: CASSPPGGHIYEQYF.